The 9 T cell receptor beta chains below all came from one sample that was sequenced in a study of blood T cell repertoires in COVID-19. Repertoires were generated with immunoSEQ multiplex PCR, while TCRdb's copy carries only in-frame clones and drops some. This table has approximately 100,000 clones, approximately 85% appearing once. The sample consisted of peripheral blood. The receptors come from a human donor in a cohort sampled during active COVID-19.

The gene calls are TRBV6-6 and TRBJ2-3, with 8 nucleotides matching TRBD1. The CDR3 totals 14 residues. V trimming: 5 bases; J trimming: 4 bases; junction bases outside the gene matches: 5. CDR1 is MNHNY and CDR2 is SVGAGI in the germline V gene (reference sequence). The CDR3 loop is CASSTDRVPDTQYF. CDR3 in DNA: TGTGCCAGCAGTACGGACAGGGTTCCAGATACGCAGTATTTT.

The CDR3 bases are TGTGCCACCAGTGATCCTGGACGGGACTCCTACAATGAGCAGTTCTTC. Encoded protein: CATSDPGRDSYNEQFF. The chain recombines TRBV24-1 with TRBJ2-1, with D maybe TRBD2 (5 bases). Germline lookup yields CDR1 KGHDR and CDR2 SFDVKD. V was pared by 3 bases and J by 0 bases, with 11 bases between. The CDR3 length is 16 residues.

This clone was seen a single time. The rearrangement links TRBV27 to TRBJ2-7, with a tentative D call TRBD1 (5 bases). CDR1 MNHEY and CDR2 SMNVEV come from the germline V gene (reference sequence). Trimming removed 2 bases from V and 1 base from J, with 6 bases in between. This CDR3 has 13 residues. The DNA of the CDR3 is TGTGCCAGCAGTTTAGGGGCTTCCTACGAGCAGTACTTC. Protein: CASSLGASYEQYF.

The rearrangement uses TRBV28 and TRBJ1-1; D call uncertain. In germline, CDR1 is MDHEN, CDR2 SYDVKM. There are 11 residues in the CDR3. The ends were cut back, 6 bases at V and 4 bases at J, with 6 bases in the middle. Here the CDR3 reads CASSTTTEAFF. CDR3 coding DNA: TGTGCCAGCAGCACAACCACTGAAGCTTTCTTT.

The V gene is TRBV4-1, the J gene TRBJ2-1; possible D gene TRBD2, 6 bases. The V and J ends lost 3 bases and 9 bases respectively, with 15 bases between them. CDR3 length: 14 amino acids. Germline V CDR1 and CDR2: MGHRA, YSYEKL. The CDR3 DNA sequence: TGCGCCAGCAGCCAGCCCCCGGGAGTAAGTGAGCAGTTCTTC. Encoded protein: CASSQPPGVSEQFF.

This sequence joins TRBV7-8 and TRBJ2-5, with a possible D match to TRBD2 (5 bases). The V end was cut by 6 bases, the J end by 5 bases, with 16 bases between. Per germline, CDR1 SGHVS and CDR2 FQNEAQ. The CDR3 covers 14 residues. CDR3 protein: CASRLGRARETQYF. CDR3 DNA: TGTGCCAGCAGACTCGGGCGGGCCAGGGAGACCCAGTACTTC. Drawing the rest from reference TRBV7-8 and TRBJ2-5, the complete variable domain is GAGVSQSPRYKVAKRGQDVALRCDPISGHVSLFWYQQALGQGPEFLTYFQNEAQLDKSGLPSDRFFAERPEGSVSTLKIQRTQQEDSAVYLCASRLGRARETQYFGPGTRLLVL.

Comments on this clone: Other DNA sequences in this specimen translate into the identical CDR3. The gene calls are TRBV7-9 and TRBJ2-5, with D unclear. V lost 0 bases, J lost 4 bases, and 3 bases lay in between. The CDR3 is 12 amino acids. Looked up from germline, CDR1 is SEHNR and CDR2 is FQNEAQ (reference sequence). In nucleotides, the CDR3 is TGTGCCAGCAGCTTAGCGGCAGAGACCCAGTACTTC. This sequence encodes CASSLAAETQYF.

This clone showed up just once. The chain couples TRBV10-1 to TRBJ2-3, with D tentatively TRBD1 (6 bases). CDR1 is WNHNN and CDR2 is SYGVQD in the germline V gene (reference sequence). This CDR3 comprises 15 residues. V was cut by 3 bases and J by 2 bases, with 12 bases left in between. CDR3: CASSDGGHYTDTQYF. CDR3 sequence (DNA): TGCGCCAGCAGTGATGGGGGACATTACACAGATACGCAGTATTTT.

This chain uses TRBV19 with TRBJ2-2, with 7 bases that match TRBD2. Germline V gene lookup returns CDR1 LNHDA and CDR2 SQIVND (reference sequence). With V trimmed by 7 bases and J by 7 bases, 6 bases remained unmatched. This CDR3 contains 13 residues. DNA for the CDR3: TGTGCCAGTAACGGGAGGCTTCTCGGGGAGCTGTTTTTT. This encodes CASNGRLLGELFF.